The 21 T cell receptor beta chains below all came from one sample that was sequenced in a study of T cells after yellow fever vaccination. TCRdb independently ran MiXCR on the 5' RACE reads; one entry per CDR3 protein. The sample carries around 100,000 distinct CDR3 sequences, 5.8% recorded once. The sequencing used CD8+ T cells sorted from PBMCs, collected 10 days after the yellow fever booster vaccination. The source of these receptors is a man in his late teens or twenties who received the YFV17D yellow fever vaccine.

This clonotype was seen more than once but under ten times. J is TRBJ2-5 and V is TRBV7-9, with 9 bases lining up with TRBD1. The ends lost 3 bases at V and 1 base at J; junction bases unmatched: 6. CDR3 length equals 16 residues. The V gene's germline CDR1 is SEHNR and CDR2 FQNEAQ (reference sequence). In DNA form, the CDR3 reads TGTGCCAGCAGCTTTACCCCGGGACAGGGCCAAGAGACCCAGTACTTC. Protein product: CASSFTPGQGQETQYF.

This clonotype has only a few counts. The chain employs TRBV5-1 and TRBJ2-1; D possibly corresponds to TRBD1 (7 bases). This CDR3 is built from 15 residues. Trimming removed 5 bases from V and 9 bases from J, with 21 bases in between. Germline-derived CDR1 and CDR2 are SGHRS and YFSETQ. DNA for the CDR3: TGCGCCAGCAGTCGGGGGACAGAAGGACCGGGTGAGCAGTTCTTC. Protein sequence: CASSRGTEGPGEQFF.

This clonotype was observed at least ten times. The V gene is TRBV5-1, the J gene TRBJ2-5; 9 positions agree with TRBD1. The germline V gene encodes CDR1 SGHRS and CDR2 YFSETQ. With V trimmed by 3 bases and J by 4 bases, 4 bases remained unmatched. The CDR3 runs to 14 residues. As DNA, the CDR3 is TGCGCCAGCAGCTACCGGGACAGGGTAGAGACCCAGTACTTC. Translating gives CASSYRDRVETQYF.

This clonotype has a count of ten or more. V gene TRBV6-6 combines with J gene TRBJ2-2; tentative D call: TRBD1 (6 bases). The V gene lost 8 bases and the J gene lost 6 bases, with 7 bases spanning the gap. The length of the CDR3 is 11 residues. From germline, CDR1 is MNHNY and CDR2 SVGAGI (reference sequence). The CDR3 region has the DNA TGTGCCAGCGCAGGGGCCGGGGAGCTGTTTTTT. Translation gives CASAGAGELFF.

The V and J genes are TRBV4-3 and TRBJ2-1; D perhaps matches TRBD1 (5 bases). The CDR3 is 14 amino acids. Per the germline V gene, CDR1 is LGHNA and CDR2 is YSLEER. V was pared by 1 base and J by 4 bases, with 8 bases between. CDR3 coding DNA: TGCGCCAGCAGCCAAGGGGGCTTATACAATGAGCAGTTCTTC. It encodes CASSQGGLYNEQFF.

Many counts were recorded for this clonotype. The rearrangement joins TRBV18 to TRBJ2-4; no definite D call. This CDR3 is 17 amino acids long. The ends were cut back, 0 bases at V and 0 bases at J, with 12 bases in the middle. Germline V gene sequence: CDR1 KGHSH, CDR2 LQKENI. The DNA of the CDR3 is TGTGCCAGCTCACCACCGATGGGCCGTTTAGCCAAAAACATTCAGTACTTC. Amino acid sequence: CASSPPMGRLAKNIQYF.

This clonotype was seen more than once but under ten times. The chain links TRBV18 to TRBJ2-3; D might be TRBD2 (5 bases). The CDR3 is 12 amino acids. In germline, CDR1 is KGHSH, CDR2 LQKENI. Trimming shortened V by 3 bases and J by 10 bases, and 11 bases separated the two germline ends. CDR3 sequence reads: CASSPKTIPQYF. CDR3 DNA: TGTGCCAGCTCACCGAAGACTATCCCGCAGTATTTT.

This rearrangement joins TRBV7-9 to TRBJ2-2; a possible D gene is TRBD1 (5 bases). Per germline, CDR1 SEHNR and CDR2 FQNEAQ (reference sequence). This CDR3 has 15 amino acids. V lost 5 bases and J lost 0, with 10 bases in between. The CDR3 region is CASSRMDTNTGELFF. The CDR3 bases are TGTGCCAGCAGCCGCATGGACACGAACACCGGGGAGCTGTTTTTT. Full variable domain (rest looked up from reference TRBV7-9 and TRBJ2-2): DTGVSQNPRHKITKRGQNVTFRCDPISEHNRLYWYRQTLGQGPEFLTYFQNEAQLEKSRLLSDRFSAERPKGSFSTLEIQRTEQGDSAMYLCASSRMDTNTGELFFGEGSRLTVL.

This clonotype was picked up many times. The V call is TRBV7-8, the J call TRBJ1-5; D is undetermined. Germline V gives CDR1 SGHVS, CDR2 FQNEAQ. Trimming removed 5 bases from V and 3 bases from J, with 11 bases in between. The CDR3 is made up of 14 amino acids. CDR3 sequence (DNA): TGTGCCAGCAGCCCTGGACGGTTCAATCAGCCCCAGCATTTT. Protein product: CASSPGRFNQPQHF.

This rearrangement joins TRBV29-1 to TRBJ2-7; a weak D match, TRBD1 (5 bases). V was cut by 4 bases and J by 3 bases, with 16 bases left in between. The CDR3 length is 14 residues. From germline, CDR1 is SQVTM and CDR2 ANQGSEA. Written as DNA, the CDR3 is TGCAGCGTTGCGACAGTTACGGCCTACTACGAGCAGTACTTC. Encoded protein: CSVATVTAYYEQYF.

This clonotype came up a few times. The CDR3 DNA sequence: TGTGCCAGCAGCTTAGAGGCAGGAGCCCCAGAGACCCAGTACTTC. It encodes CASSLEAGAPETQYF. The gene calls are TRBV7-9 and TRBJ2-5; D call uncertain. The CDR3 length is 15 residues. From germline, CDR1 is SEHNR and CDR2 FQNEAQ (reference sequence). The V end lost 1 base, the J end lost 4 bases, and 13 bases lay between the germline ends.

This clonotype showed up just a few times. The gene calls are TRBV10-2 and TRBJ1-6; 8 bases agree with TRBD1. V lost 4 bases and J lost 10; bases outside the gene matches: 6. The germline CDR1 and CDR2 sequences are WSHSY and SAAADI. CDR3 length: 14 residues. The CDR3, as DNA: TGCGCCAGCAGTGCAGGACAGGGTTGGTCACCCCTCCACTTT. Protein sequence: CASSAGQGWSPLHF.

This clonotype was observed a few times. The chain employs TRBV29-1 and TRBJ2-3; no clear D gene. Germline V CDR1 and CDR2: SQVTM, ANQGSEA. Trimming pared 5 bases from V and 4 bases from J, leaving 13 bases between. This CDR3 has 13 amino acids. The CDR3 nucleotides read TGCAGCGTTCTTGACCTGGCAGCAGATACGCAGTATTTT. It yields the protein CSVLDLAADTQYF.

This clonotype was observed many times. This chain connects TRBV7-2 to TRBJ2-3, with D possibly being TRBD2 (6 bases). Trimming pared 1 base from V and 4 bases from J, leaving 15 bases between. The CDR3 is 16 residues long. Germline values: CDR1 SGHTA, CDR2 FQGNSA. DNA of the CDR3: TGTGCCAGCAGCTTAGGAGGCGGGGAGATAGCAGATACGCAGTATTTT. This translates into CASSLGGGEIADTQYF. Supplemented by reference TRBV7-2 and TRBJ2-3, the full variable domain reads GAGVSQSPSNKVTEKGKDVELRCDPISGHTALYWYRQSLGQGLEFLIYFQGNSAPDKSGLPSDRFSAERTGGSVSTLTIQRTQQEDSAVYLCASSLGGGEIADTQYFGPGTRLTVL.

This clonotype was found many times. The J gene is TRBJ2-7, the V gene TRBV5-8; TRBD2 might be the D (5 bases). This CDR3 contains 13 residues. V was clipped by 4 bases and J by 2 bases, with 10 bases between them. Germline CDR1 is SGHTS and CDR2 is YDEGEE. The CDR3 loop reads CASSPPGAYEQYF. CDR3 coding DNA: TGTGCCAGCAGCCCCCCCGGGGCCTACGAGCAGTACTTC.

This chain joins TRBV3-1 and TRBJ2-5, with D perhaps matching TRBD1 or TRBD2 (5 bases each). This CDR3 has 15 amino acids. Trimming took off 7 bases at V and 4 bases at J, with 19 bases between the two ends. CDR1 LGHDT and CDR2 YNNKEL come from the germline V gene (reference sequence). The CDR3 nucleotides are TGTGCCAGCACCCAGGAGAGGGGATGGAGAGAGACCCAGTACTTC. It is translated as CASTQERGWRETQYF.

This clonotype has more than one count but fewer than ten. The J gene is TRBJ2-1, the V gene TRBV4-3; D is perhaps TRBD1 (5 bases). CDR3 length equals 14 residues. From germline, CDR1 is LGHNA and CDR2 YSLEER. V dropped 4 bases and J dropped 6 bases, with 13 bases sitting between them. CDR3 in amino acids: CASSRYQGTNEQFF. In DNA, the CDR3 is TGCGCCAGCAGCCGGTACCAGGGAACCAATGAGCAGTTCTTC.

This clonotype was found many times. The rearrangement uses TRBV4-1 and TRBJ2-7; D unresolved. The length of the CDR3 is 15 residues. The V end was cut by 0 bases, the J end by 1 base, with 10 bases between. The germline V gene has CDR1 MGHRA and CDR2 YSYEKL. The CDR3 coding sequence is TGCGCCAGCAGCCAAGAAAGGGCAGGATCCTACGAGCAGTACGTC. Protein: CASSQERAGSYEQYV.

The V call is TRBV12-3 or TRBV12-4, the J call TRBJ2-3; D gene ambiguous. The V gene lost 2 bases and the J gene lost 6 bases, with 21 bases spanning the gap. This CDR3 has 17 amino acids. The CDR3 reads CASSLPRTEYLRDTQYF. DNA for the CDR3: TGTGCCAGCAGTTTACCCCGGACGGAGTACCTCCGGGATACGCAGTATTTT.

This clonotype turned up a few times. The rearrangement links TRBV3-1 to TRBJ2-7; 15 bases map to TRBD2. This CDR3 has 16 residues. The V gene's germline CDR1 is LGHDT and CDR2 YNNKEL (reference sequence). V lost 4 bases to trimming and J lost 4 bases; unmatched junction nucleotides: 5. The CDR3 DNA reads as TGTGCCAGCAGCCCTCGGACTAGCGGGGGGGCTTACGAGCAGTACTTC. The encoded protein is CASSPRTSGGAYEQYF.

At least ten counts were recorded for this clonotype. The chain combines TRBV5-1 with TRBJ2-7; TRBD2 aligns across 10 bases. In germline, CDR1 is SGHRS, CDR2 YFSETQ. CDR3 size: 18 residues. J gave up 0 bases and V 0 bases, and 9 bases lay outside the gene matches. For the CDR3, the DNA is TGCGCCAGCAGCTTGGTTTCCCCAGCGGGGGGGAGCTCCTACGAGCAGTACTTC. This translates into CASSLVSPAGGSSYEQYF. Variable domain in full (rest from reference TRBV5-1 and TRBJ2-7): KAGVTQTPRYLIKTRGQQVTLSCSPISGHRSVSWYQQTPGQGLQFLFEYFSETQRNKGNFPGRFSGRQFSNSRSEMNVSTLELGDSALYLCASSLVSPAGGSSYEQYFGPGTRLTVT.